These 26 T cell receptor beta chains originate from one sample sequenced in a study of blood T cell repertoires in COVID-19. Generated by immunoSEQ multiplex PCR, the TCRdb table keeps only in-frame clones and is missing some. Here the sample spans a few hundred thousand clones, about four fifths being singletons. The sequencing sample was made of PBMCs or T cells enriched from blood (not recorded which). The source of these receptors is a woman aged 40 to 50 who had recovered from COVID-19.

A few counts support this clone. This chain connects TRBV29-1 to TRBJ1-2, with D unclear. V lost 6 bases and J lost 3, with 11 bases in between. This CDR3 has 12 residues. CDR1 and CDR2 (germline): SQVTM, ANQGSEA. DNA of the CDR3: TGCAGCGTGCAGGATAGGTACTATGGCTACACCTTC. It specifies CSVQDRYYGYTF.

The chain has TRBV3-1 (or the pseudogene TRBV3-2) and TRBJ1-2, with D unclear. The CDR3 is 14 residues long. Per germline, CDR1 LGHDT and CDR2 YNNKEL (reference sequence). The V and J ends lost 0 bases and 2 bases respectively, with 7 bases between them. The CDR3 here is CASSQDRNNYGYTF. CDR3 DNA sequence: TGTGCCAGCAGCCAAGACAGAAACAACTATGGCTACACCTTC.

This clone was picked up one time. This rearrangement joins TRBV4-1 to TRBJ1-3; unclear D gene. The CDR3 spans 14 residues. V was clipped by 5 bases and J by 1 base, with 9 bases between them. The V gene's germline CDR1 is MGHRA and CDR2 YSYEKL. The CDR3 nucleotides are TGCGCCAGCAGCGGAGTAGTGTCTGGAAACACCATATATTTT. Its translation: CASSGVVSGNTIYF.

A single count supports this clone. V usage is TRBV30 and J usage is TRBJ2-5; possibly TRBD1 for D (6 bases). Per germline, CDR1 GTSNPN and CDR2 SVGIG (reference sequence). Trimming stripped 2 bases from V and 3 bases from J, with 13 bases between. CDR3 length equals 14 residues. CDR3 amino acids: CAWSRGTGKETQYF. DNA for the CDR3: TGTGCCTGGAGTCGGGGCACAGGGAAAGAGACCCAGTACTTC.

The chain recombines TRBV19 with TRBJ1-1; 8 bases line up with TRBD1. The V segment lost 5 bases and the J segment 0 bases; nucleotides outside the gene matches: 5. CDR3 size: 15 residues. In germline, CDR1 is LNHDA, CDR2 SQIVND (reference sequence). CDR3: CASSVQGAMNTEAFF. The CDR3 nucleotides are TGTGCCAGTAGTGTCCAGGGGGCCATGAACACTGAAGCTTTCTTT.

The chain joins TRBV18 to TRBJ2-2; tentative D call: TRBD1 (6 bases). Looked up from germline, CDR1 is KGHSH and CDR2 is LQKENI. The CDR3 totals 15 residues. Trimming removed 1 base from V and 3 bases from J, with 9 bases in between. CDR3 amino acids: CASSPLYRDTGELFF. DNA for the CDR3: TGTGCCAGCTCACCACTATACAGGGACACCGGGGAGCTGTTTTTT.

V gene TRBV10-2 combines with J gene TRBJ1-4; 7 bases match TRBD1. Germline V gene lookup returns CDR1 WSHSY and CDR2 SAAADI. V was pared by 9 bases and J by 4 bases, with 5 bases of the junction left unmatched. This CDR3 has 13 residues. Written as DNA, the CDR3 is TGCGCCAGTAAACAGGGGAGTAATGAAAAACTGTTTTTT. Its translation: CASKQGSNEKLFF.

The V gene is TRBV2, the J gene TRBJ1-2; D not certain. Germline CDR1 is SNHLY and CDR2 is FYNNEI. Trimming shortened V by 4 bases and J by 0 bases, and 15 bases separated the two germline ends. The CDR3 covers 16 residues. CDR3 coding DNA: TGTGCCAGCAGTGGGGTGGAGCAGTTCTCTAACTATGGCTACACCTTC. This gives the protein CASSGVEQFSNYGYTF. Supplemented by reference TRBV2 and TRBJ1-2, the full variable domain reads EPEVTQTPSHQVTQMGQEVILRCVPISNHLYFYWYRQILGQKVEFLVSFYNNEISEKSEIFDDQFSVERPDGSNFTLKIRSTKLEDSAMYFCASSGVEQFSNYGYTFGSGTRLTVV.

The rearrangement uses TRBV24-1 and TRBJ2-5; 8 bases map to TRBD2. V gave up 4 bases and J gave up 2 bases; unmatched junction bases: 8. Germline V gene data show CDR1 as KGHDR and CDR2 as SFDVKD. The CDR3 covers 16 residues. The CDR3 nucleotides are TGTGCCACCAGTGACCCAGCGGGAGAAGGTCAAGAGACCCAGTACTTC. Translation gives CATSDPAGEGQETQYF.

The chain employs TRBV28 and TRBJ1-5; no clear D gene. The V gene lost 3 bases and the J gene lost 3 bases, with 12 bases spanning the gap. Germline loops: CDR1 MDHEN, CDR2 SYDVKM. The CDR3 has 15 amino acids. The CDR3 coding sequence is TGTGCCAGCAGTTTGCTCGCAGGCCTCAATCAGCCCCAGCATTTT. Translating gives CASSLLAGLNQPQHF.

The rearrangement joins TRBV30 to TRBJ1-2, with TRBD1 matching 9 bases. This CDR3 is built from 13 residues. Germline CDR1 is GTSNPN and CDR2 is SVGIG (reference sequence). With 5 bases clipped from V and 8 bases from J, the junction kept 9 bases outside the gene matches. The CDR3 nucleotides read TGTGCCTGGGGGACAGGGTTGTTGAGGGGCTACACCTTC. It is translated as CAWGTGLLRGYTF.

The rearrangement joins TRBV19 to TRBJ2-6; D is ambiguous. Germline CDR1 reads LNHDA; CDR2 reads SQIVND (reference sequence). Trimming took 5 bases from V and 4 from J, leaving 6 bases between them. The length of the CDR3 is 13 residues. The CDR3 loop is CASSVGGANVLTF. For the CDR3, the DNA is TGTGCCAGTAGTGTTGGCGGGGCCAACGTCCTGACTTTC. Together with reference TRBV19 and TRBJ2-6, the CDR3 gives the full variable domain: DGGITQSPKYLFRKEGQNVTLSCEQNLNHDAMYWYRQDPGQGLRLIYYSQIVNDFQKGDIAEGYSVSREKKESFPLTVTSAQKNPTAFYLCASSVGGANVLTFGAGSRLTVL.

This clone has just one count. The chain has TRBV3-1 (or the pseudogene TRBV3-2) and TRBJ1-6; D call uncertain. V lost 0 bases to trimming and J lost 10 bases, with 7 bases between them. Germline CDR1 reads LGHDT; CDR2 reads YNNKEL (reference sequence). This CDR3 is built from 13 residues. DNA for the CDR3: TGTGCCAGCAGCCAAGATCCTAGATCACCCCTCCACTTT. The encoded protein is CASSQDPRSPLHF.

This clone was detected once. V usage is TRBV5-1 and J usage is TRBJ2-7; D is possibly TRBD2 (6 bases). The CDR3 loop spans 15 amino acids. V was shortened by 1 base and J by 5 bases, with 16 bases between the two germline ends. Germline V gives CDR1 SGHRS, CDR2 YFSETQ. This chain's CDR3 is CASSLSGNRENEQYF. The CDR3 DNA reads TGCGCCAGCAGCTTGTCAGGGAATCGGGAGAACGAGCAGTACTTC.

This clone was seen a few times. The junction shows a germline mismatch at one end, possibly a read error. The rearrangement joins TRBV28 to TRBJ1-4; the match to TRBD1 covers 7 bases. There are 11 residues in the CDR3. Germline loops: CDR1 MDHEN, CDR2 SYDVKM. CDR3 region: CASSGRDSPHF. The CDR3 nucleotides read TGTGCCAGCAGTGGCCGGGACAGTCCTCATTTT.

The V call is TRBV6-1, the J call TRBJ2-1, with 9 bases aligning to TRBD2. The CDR3 is made up of 17 amino acids. The ends lost 3 bases at V and 0 bases at J; junction bases unmatched: 6. CDR1 MNHNS and CDR2 SASEGT come from the germline V gene. The chain's CDR3 is CASSEGLAPSSYNEQFF. The DNA of the CDR3 is TGTGCCAGCAGTGAGGGACTAGCACCGAGCTCCTACAATGAGCAGTTCTTC.

V usage is TRBV3-1 (or the pseudogene TRBV3-2) and J usage is TRBJ2-4; D possibly corresponds to TRBD1 (7 bases). Germline-derived CDR1 and CDR2 are LGHDT and YNNKEL (reference sequence). Trimming removed 1 base at V and 5 bases at J, with 21 bases between. The CDR3 sequence is 18 residues long. The CDR3 nucleotides are TGTGCCAGCAGCCAAGCGTGGGAGGTACAGGGGACTGAAAACATTCAGTACTTC. Encoded protein: CASSQAWEVQGTENIQYF.

The V gene is TRBV3-1 (or the pseudogene TRBV3-2), the J gene TRBJ1-2, with D possibly matching TRBD1 (5 bases). The length of the CDR3 is 14 residues. Germline CDR1 reads LGHDT; CDR2 reads YNNKEL (reference sequence). Trimming left V 4 bases short and J 2 bases short, with 11 bases between. CDR3 region: CASSPGTGNYGYTF. For the CDR3, the DNA is TGTGCCAGCAGCCCCGGGACTGGAAACTATGGCTACACCTTC.

The CDR3 is CASGFTGGSAYTF. The CDR3 region has the DNA TGTGCTAGTGGTTTCACAGGGGGGAGTGCCTACACCTTC. The chain uses TRBV12-5 and TRBJ1-2; 8 positions match TRBD1. The CDR3 is made up of 13 amino acids. Germline CDR1 reads LGHNT; CDR2 reads FRNRAP. V gave up 3 bases and J gave up 10 bases; unmatched junction bases: 7.

This chain uses TRBV12-3 or TRBV12-4 with TRBJ1-6, with 8 bases that match TRBD1. There are 13 residues in the CDR3. The J segment lost 7 bases and the V segment lost 6 bases, leaving 2 bases of the junction unmatched. The CDR3 DNA reads as TGTGCCAGCAGGGACAGGGAGAATTCACCCCTCCACTTT. It codes for CASRDRENSPLHF.

This clone was detected only a few times. The chain couples TRBV29-1 to TRBJ1-6, with D possibly being TRBD1 (5 bases). This CDR3 is built from 13 residues. V lost 6 bases and J lost 8, with 14 bases in between. Germline CDR1 is SQVTM and CDR2 is ANQGSEA. CDR3 DNA sequence: TGCAGCGTCCGGAAAGAAGGGGATTCACCCCTCCACTTT. Translation gives CSVRKEGDSPLHF.

The chain couples TRBV11-1 to TRBJ2-1; a possible D gene is TRBD2 (6 bases). This CDR3 contains 15 residues. V shed 8 bases and J shed 9 bases, with 23 bases lying between them. Germline V gene sequence: CDR1 SGHAT, CDR2 FQDESV (reference sequence). In DNA, the CDR3 is TGTGCCAGCGAAAATCCGGAGGGAAGAAGTGGTGAGCAGTTCTTC. This translates into CASENPEGRSGEQFF.

The chain couples TRBV11-2 to TRBJ1-6; 8 nucleotides line up with TRBD1. The J segment lost 12 bases and the V segment lost 5 bases, leaving 9 bases of the junction unmatched. The CDR3 consists of 14 residues. Germline loops: CDR1 SGHAT, CDR2 FQNNGV. Here the CDR3 DNA reads TGTGCCAGCAGCCACGGGACAGGCCCAATACCCCTCCACTTT. Its translation: CASSHGTGPIPLHF.

V is TRBV10-3 and J is TRBJ1-1, with 10 bases fitting TRBD1. V was pared by 3 bases and J by 6 bases, with 7 bases of the junction left unmatched. Per germline, CDR1 ENHRY and CDR2 SYGVKD. The CDR3 spans 15 residues. CDR3 bases: TGTGCCATCAGTGACGGGACAGGGGTGCGGGCTGAAGCTTTCTTT. Its translation is CAISDGTGVRAEAFF.

The rearrangement links TRBV2 to TRBJ1-1, with D uncertain. CDR3 size: 14 residues. V was shortened by 3 bases and J by 5 bases, with 13 bases between the two germline ends. Germline V lookup: CDR1 SNHLY, CDR2 FYNNEI. The CDR3 loop reads CASSDGGPGTEAFF. The CDR3 bases are TGTGCCAGCAGTGACGGAGGGCCGGGGACTGAAGCTTTCTTT.

The V gene is TRBV6-2 or TRBV6-3, the J gene TRBJ2-5; the D gene is possibly TRBD2 (5 bases). CDR1 MNHEY and CDR2 SVGEGT come from the germline V gene. The CDR3 loop spans 16 amino acids. V was cut by 0 bases and J by 2 bases, with 13 bases left in between. The CDR3 loop reads CASSYSRAREQETQYF. The CDR3 DNA reads as TGTGCCAGCAGTTACTCGAGGGCTCGGGAACAAGAGACCCAGTACTTC.